Reported below is one T cell receptor (beta chain). What it recognizes is unknown. The entry originates in a study of T cell repertoires in cytomegalovirus infection. Looking at the study overall: In public TCR beta signatures, there were indications of both CMV infection and matching HLA type.

Overall study findings and caveats: Within the response measured ex vivo, HLA-C-restricted CMV-specific TCR beta clonotypes were dominant.

This CDR3 has 16 amino acids. The germline gives CDR1 SQVTM, CDR2 ANQGSEA. V shed 0 bases and J shed 1 base, with 15 bases lying between them. MiXCR, run by TCRdb on the reads, gives a single entry per CDR3 protein. Of approximately 220,000 distinct CDR3 sequences listed, approximately 40% were seen once; the top ten hold 55% to 60%. The clonotype comes from a human donor in good health (CMV status not recorded). Some clones in this sample may be carry-over from other donors' samples. The V and J genes are TRBV29-1 and TRBJ1-2; D might be TRBD1 (5 bases). The specimen was CD8+ T cells from cultured PBMCs, collected from culture after CMV antigen stimulation. The CDR3 reads CSVEDRGTRSNYGYTF. CDR3 sequence (DNA): TGCAGCGTTGAAGATCGAGGGACGAGGAGTAACTATGGCTACACCTTC.